These T cell receptor beta chains were read from a single sample in a study of T cell clusters in autoimmune cytopenias. TCRdb processed the multiplex PCR reads again and assigns one entry to each CDR3 protein, with no DNA. In all, the sample yields some 8,000 distinct CDR3 sequences. The sample comprised peripheral blood. Receptors were obtained from a human donor with an autoimmune cytopenia or autoimmune hepatitis (not recorded which). The CDR3 runs from the conserved cysteine through the conserved F or W. Fields, in order: V gene, clone size, CDR3 length, J gene, CDR3 protein. Clone size is given for some rows only: seen once, a few or many times, or a class if the clone is expanded.

v_call: TRBV18; clone_size: NA; cdr3_length: 16; j_call: TRBJ1-1; cdr3_aa: CASSPLYREVDTEAFF
v_call: TRBV19; clone_size: medium-sized; cdr3_length: 15; j_call: TRBJ2-6; cdr3_aa: CASRRDNSGANVLTF
v_call: TRBV12-3/TRBV12-4; clone_size: medium-sized; cdr3_length: 21; j_call: TRBJ2-1; cdr3_aa: CASSQTGTSGGGFHSYNEQFF
v_call: TRBV18; clone_size: medium-sized; cdr3_length: 16; j_call: TRBJ2-3; cdr3_aa: CASSPWTGDSTDTQYF
v_call: TRBV5-4; clone_size: NA; cdr3_length: 15; j_call: TRBJ1-3; cdr3_aa: CASSLDRAAGNTIYF
v_call: TRBV5-7; clone_size: NA; cdr3_length: 15; j_call: TRBJ1-6; cdr3_aa: CASSRRDRVYSPLHF
v_call: TRBV20-1; clone_size: NA; cdr3_length: 14; j_call: TRBJ2-3; cdr3_aa: CSARGQPSTDTQYF
v_call: TRBV20-1; clone_size: NA; cdr3_length: 14; j_call: TRBJ2-1; cdr3_aa: CSARDSAMPWSQFF
v_call: TRBV19; clone_size: NA; cdr3_length: 15; j_call: TRBJ1-1; cdr3_aa: CASSIDSGARTEAFF
v_call: TRBV18; clone_size: NA; cdr3_length: 13; j_call: TRBJ1-1; cdr3_aa: CASFGQMNTEAFF
v_call: TRBV5-1; clone_size: NA; cdr3_length: 15; j_call: TRBJ2-1; cdr3_aa: CASSHTTGGTGEQFF
v_call: TRBV18; clone_size: NA; cdr3_length: 15; j_call: TRBJ1-5; cdr3_aa: CASSLQGNSNQPQHF
v_call: TRBV6-1; clone_size: NA; cdr3_length: 15; j_call: TRBJ2-4; cdr3_aa: CASSEPPGGRNIQYF
v_call: TRBV27; clone_size: medium-sized; cdr3_length: 13; j_call: TRBJ1-5; cdr3_aa: CASSQGVTQPQHF
v_call: TRBV12-3/TRBV12-4; clone_size: NA; cdr3_length: 18; j_call: TRBJ2-1; cdr3_aa: CASSPFRTSGRGYNEQFF
v_call: TRBV29-1; clone_size: medium-sized; cdr3_length: 13; j_call: TRBJ2-6; cdr3_aa: CSVAQSGANVLTF
v_call: TRBV18; clone_size: NA; cdr3_length: 14; j_call: TRBJ1-2; cdr3_aa: CASSPTGTGNGYTF
v_call: TRBV14; clone_size: NA; cdr3_length: 15; j_call: TRBJ2-1; cdr3_aa: CASSQTLMSGEKQFF
v_call: TRBV19; clone_size: NA; cdr3_length: 17; j_call: TRBJ1-2; cdr3_aa: CASSSGTGRSLNYGYTF
v_call: TRBV7-9; clone_size: NA; cdr3_length: 16; j_call: TRBJ2-1; cdr3_aa: CASSRTSGTSYNEQFF
v_call: TRBV6-5; clone_size: medium-sized; cdr3_length: 13; j_call: TRBJ1-2; cdr3_aa: CASSQGRSYGYTF
v_call: TRBV18; clone_size: medium-sized; cdr3_length: 12; j_call: TRBJ2-1; cdr3_aa: CASSRTNNEQFF
v_call: TRBV6-6; clone_size: medium-sized; cdr3_length: 15; j_call: TRBJ2-3; cdr3_aa: CASSVHRGLADTQYF
v_call: TRBV7-2; clone_size: medium-sized; cdr3_length: 16; j_call: TRBJ2-1; cdr3_aa: CASSSQGGGSYNEQFF
v_call: TRBV6-5; clone_size: medium-sized; cdr3_length: 16; j_call: TRBJ2-7; cdr3_aa: CASRLRQNRAHYEQYF
v_call: TRBV5-1; clone_size: NA; cdr3_length: 14; j_call: TRBJ1-3; cdr3_aa: CASSDDNPGNTIYF
v_call: TRBV24-1; clone_size: NA; cdr3_length: 15; j_call: TRBJ2-5; cdr3_aa: CATSDRDRGQETQYF
v_call: TRBV12-3/TRBV12-4; clone_size: NA; cdr3_length: 12; j_call: TRBJ2-1; cdr3_aa: CASGDSGRAPFF
v_call: TRBV18; clone_size: medium-sized; cdr3_length: 13; j_call: TRBJ2-5; cdr3_aa: CASSPPVGETQYF
v_call: TRBV25-1; clone_size: NA; cdr3_length: 13; j_call: TRBJ2-2; cdr3_aa: CASRAANTGELFF
v_call: TRBV6-5; clone_size: medium-sized; cdr3_length: 15; j_call: TRBJ1-2; cdr3_aa: CASSVYVGLGYGYTF
v_call: TRBV27; clone_size: medium-sized; cdr3_length: 13; j_call: TRBJ2-1; cdr3_aa: CASSRQAYNEQFF
v_call: TRBV20-1; clone_size: NA; cdr3_length: 13; j_call: TRBJ1-4; cdr3_aa: CSARKTVTEKLFF
v_call: TRBV6-5; clone_size: medium-sized; cdr3_length: 16; j_call: TRBJ1-1; cdr3_aa: CASSSGRSTRNTEAFF
v_call: TRBV5-5; clone_size: NA; cdr3_length: 15; j_call: TRBJ2-5; cdr3_aa: CASSLGPERTETQYF
v_call: TRBV28; clone_size: NA; cdr3_length: 13; j_call: TRBJ2-3; cdr3_aa: CASIVTGSNTQYF
v_call: TRBV18; clone_size: medium-sized; cdr3_length: 14; j_call: TRBJ1-2; cdr3_aa: CASSPDRGNYGYTF
v_call: TRBV6-2/TRBV6-3; clone_size: NA; cdr3_length: 17; j_call: TRBJ2-1; cdr3_aa: CASSPLGLAAKGNEQFF
v_call: TRBV28; clone_size: NA; cdr3_length: 17; j_call: TRBJ1-3; cdr3_aa: CASSLGGTTYSGNTIYF
v_call: TRBV12-3/TRBV12-4; clone_size: NA; cdr3_length: 13; j_call: TRBJ2-5; cdr3_aa: CASTQGARETQYF
v_call: TRBV27; clone_size: NA; cdr3_length: 16; j_call: TRBJ1-2; cdr3_aa: CASSNLDSSANYGYTF
v_call: TRBV10-3; clone_size: NA; cdr3_length: 15; j_call: TRBJ2-3; cdr3_aa: CAIKGLVGMGDTQYF
v_call: TRBV27; clone_size: medium-sized; cdr3_length: 14; j_call: TRBJ2-5; cdr3_aa: CASSTPPFLETQYF